Listed below are T cell receptor beta chains from one sample, sequenced in a study of T-cell reconstitution after alpha-beta-depleted transplantation in children. TCRdb itself ran the PCR reads through MiXCR, one entry per CDR3 protein. The sample holds over 150,000 distinct CDR3 sequences, about 6% seen once. Source: PBMCs, taken before TCRalphabeta/CD19-depleted stem cell transplant. The source is a girl under three years old with combined immunodeficiency, due to receive a stem cell transplant. The CDR3 runs from the conserved cysteine through the conserved F or W. The D gene is left open where the match is weak. Where a row states a size, it is once, few, many or the class of an expanded clone; other rows omit it.

j_call v_call d_call clone_size cdr3_nt cdr3_aa
TRBJ2-1 TRBV20-1 TRBD2 many TGCAGTGCTAGAGTAGGTAGCGGGGGGGCCTTCAATGAGCAGTTCTTC CSARVGSGGAFNEQFF
TRBJ2-5 TRBV7-9 TRBD1 many TGTGCCAGCAGCCGACCGGGACAGGGGAGGACCCAGTACTTC CASSRPGQGRTQYF
TRBJ2-2 TRBV12-3/TRBV12-4 . many TGTGCCAGCAGCCGGGATCTCACCGGGGAGCTGTTTTTT CASSRDLTGELFF
TRBJ1-5 TRBV20-1 TRBD1 . TGCAGTGCTGCTGACAGGGTAGGGCCCCAGCATTTT CSAADRVGPQHF
TRBJ2-5 TRBV7-8 . few TGTGCCAGCAGCTCTGACGGACACTACCCCGGGGAGACCCAGTACTTC CASSSDGHYPGETQYF
TRBJ1-2 TRBV7-9 TRBD1 few TGTGCCAGCAGCTTGAACAGGGGGGAGTATGGCTACACCTTC CASSLNRGEYGYTF
TRBJ2-3 TRBV20-1 TRBD2 many TGCAGTGCTATACCGGGACTGACTAGCGGGGGGGCGGGAGATACGCAGTATTTT CSAIPGLTSGGAGDTQYF
TRBJ1-2 TRBV7-9 . many TGTGCCAGCAGCTTAGATCCTTCCTATGGCTACACCTTC CASSLDPSYGYTF
TRBJ2-7 TRBV29-1 . many TGCAGCGTTGCTGGGGGGACCCCCAGCGACGAGCAGTACTTC CSVAGGTPSDEQYF
TRBJ2-2 TRBV19 . many TGTGCCAGTAGTATATTTTTTGGGGGACATGAGCTGTTTTTT CASSIFFGGHELFF
TRBJ2-1 TRBV6-2/TRBV6-3 TRBD2 many TGTGCCAGCAGCCCCCTTAGCGGGGCCGTTCCGAACTACAATGAGCAGTTCTTC CASSPLSGAVPNYNEQFF